This TCR beta chain comes out of a study of cytomegalovirus exposure and HLA in healthy donors. Broader study findings: Most TCR sequences were uncommon, yet certain public TCRs appeared in many donors.

TCRdb keeps only in-frame clones here, not all; method: immunoSEQ multiplex PCR. This sample has about 130,000 clones, with around four fifths found just once. Germline loops: CDR1 SGHRS, CDR2 YFSETQ. The CDR3 runs to 14 residues. Trimming cost V 4 bases and J 0 bases, with 9 bases left between them. About this clone itself: Its antigen is undetermined.

Material: PBMCs. The chain has TRBV5-1 and TRBJ2-3; D is perhaps TRBD2 (6 bases). This receptor was identified in a man aged 25-45 years in good health and CMV-seropositive. For the CDR3, the DNA is TGCGCCAGCAGCCAGGGACTTAGCACAGATACGCAGTATTTT. Translation gives CASSQGLSTDTQYF.